One T cell receptor beta chain is described in this entry. Taking its sample share into account, this clone is medium-sized (0.01 to 0.1%). Its target antigen remains unknown. Per-base quality was not reported, and no clone a single base away is much larger than it. Library preparation was by the immunoSEQ multiplex PCR assay. Sourced from immuneACCESS, this table was stored by TCRdb with only in-frame sequences that have V and J called. A share of the clones is absent; for the studies checked, an unresolved V gene accounts for under half, and the remainder has no known explanation. This sample gives around 4,200 clones in total; roughly two thirds of them show up just once. 15% to 17% of the sample goes to the ten largest clones. From cysteine to phenylalanine, the CDR3 is 14 amino acids long. CDR3 DNA is the only sequence kept; it has 42 bases, read in frame from the first base. CDR1 SGHNT and CDR2 YENEEA were looked up in the germline V gene. V loses 5 bases of germline sequence and J loses 4 bases, and the interval between the two ends is 14 bases.

In light of the paper, this sample's treatment or condition label describes: preoperative locoregional IRX-2 cytokine immunotherapy. The samples were obtained from a phase Ib study in which preoperative, locoregional IRX-2 cytokine immunotherapy intended to prime immune responses was tested. Patients with early-stage breast cancer who were given IRX-2 before surgery served as donors. The data derive from a study of preoperative IRX-2 immunotherapy in early breast cancer (dated 2019 in TCRdb). This specimen consisted of tumor tissue, obtained after IRX-2 immunotherapy. The source is a human donor with breast cancer. This receptor chain uses TRBV11-3 and TRBJ1-1; tentative D gene TRBD1, with 5 bases matching. The CDR3 is CASSLERGVTEAFF. The sequenced DNA is TGTGCCAGCAGCCTTGAAAGGGGTGTCACTGAAGCTTTCTTT.